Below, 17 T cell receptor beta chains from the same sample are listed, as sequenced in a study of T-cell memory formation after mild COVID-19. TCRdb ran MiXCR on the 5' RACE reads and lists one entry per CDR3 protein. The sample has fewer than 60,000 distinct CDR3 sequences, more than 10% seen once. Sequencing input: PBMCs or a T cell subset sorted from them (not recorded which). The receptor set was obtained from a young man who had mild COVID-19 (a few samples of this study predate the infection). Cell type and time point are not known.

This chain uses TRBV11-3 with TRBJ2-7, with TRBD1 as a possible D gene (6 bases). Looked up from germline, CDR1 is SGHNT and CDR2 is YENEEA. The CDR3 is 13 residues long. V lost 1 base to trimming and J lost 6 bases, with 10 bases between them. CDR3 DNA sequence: TGTGCCAGCAGCTTAGCCACAGGGCGCGAGCAGTACTTC. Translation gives CASSLATGREQYF.

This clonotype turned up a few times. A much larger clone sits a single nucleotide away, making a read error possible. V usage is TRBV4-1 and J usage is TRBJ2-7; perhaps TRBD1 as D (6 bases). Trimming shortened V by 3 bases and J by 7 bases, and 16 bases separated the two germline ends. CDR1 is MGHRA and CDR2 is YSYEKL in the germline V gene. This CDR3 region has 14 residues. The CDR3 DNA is TGCGCCAGCAGCCACGAGCCCTACGGACAGGAGCAGTACTTC. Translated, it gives CASSHEPYGQEQYF.

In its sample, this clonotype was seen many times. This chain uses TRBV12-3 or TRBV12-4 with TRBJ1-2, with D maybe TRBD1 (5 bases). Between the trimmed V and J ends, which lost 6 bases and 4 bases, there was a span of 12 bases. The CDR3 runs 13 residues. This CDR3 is CASSLGASYGYTF. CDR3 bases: TGTGCCAGCAGCCTCGGGGCCAGCTATGGCTACACCTTC.

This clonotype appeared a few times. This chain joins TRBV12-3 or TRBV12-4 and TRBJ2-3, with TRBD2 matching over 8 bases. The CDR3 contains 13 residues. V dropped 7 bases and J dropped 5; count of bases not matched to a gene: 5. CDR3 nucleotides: TGTGCCAGCACCTCAAGCGGGGGAGATACGCAGTATTTT. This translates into CASTSSGGDTQYF.

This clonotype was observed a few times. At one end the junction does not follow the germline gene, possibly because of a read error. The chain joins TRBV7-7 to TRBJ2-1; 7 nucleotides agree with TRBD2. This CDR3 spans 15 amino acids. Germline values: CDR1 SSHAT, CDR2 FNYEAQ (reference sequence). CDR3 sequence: CASSSSGGSGNEQFF. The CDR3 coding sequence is TGTGCTAGCAGTTCGTCGGGCGGTAGCGGGAATGAGCAGTTCTTC.

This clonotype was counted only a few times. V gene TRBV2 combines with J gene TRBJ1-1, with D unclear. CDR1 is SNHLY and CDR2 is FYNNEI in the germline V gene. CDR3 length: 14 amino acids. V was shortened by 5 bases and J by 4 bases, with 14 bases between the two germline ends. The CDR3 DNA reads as TGTGCCAGCAGTCTATCCACGGAGGGCACTGAAGCTTTCTTT. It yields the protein CASSLSTEGTEAFF.

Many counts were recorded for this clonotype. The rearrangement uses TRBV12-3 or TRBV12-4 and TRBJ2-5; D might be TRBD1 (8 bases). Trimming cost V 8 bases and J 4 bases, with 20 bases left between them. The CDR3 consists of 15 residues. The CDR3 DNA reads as TGTGCCAGCCGCAGACAGGGGACGGGAGGAGAGACCCAGTACTTC. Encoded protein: CASRRQGTGGETQYF.

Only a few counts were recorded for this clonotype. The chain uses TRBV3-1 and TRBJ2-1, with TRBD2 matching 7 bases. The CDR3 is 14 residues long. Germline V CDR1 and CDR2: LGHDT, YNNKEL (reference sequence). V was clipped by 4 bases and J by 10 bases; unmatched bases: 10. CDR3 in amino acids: CASSPSLTSREQFF. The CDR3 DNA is TGTGCCAGCAGCCCATCCCTGACTAGCAGGGAGCAGTTCTTC.

Here the CDR3 reads CASSTQGSVETQYF. The CDR3 nucleotides are TGTGCCAGCAGCACCCAAGGGAGTGTTGAGACCCAGTACTTC. The V call is TRBV5-4, the J call TRBJ2-5; a weak D match, TRBD2 (5 bases). The CDR3 covers 14 residues. V was trimmed by 4 bases and J by 5 bases, leaving 15 bases between them. Germline CDR1 and CDR2: SGHNT and YYREEE (reference sequence).

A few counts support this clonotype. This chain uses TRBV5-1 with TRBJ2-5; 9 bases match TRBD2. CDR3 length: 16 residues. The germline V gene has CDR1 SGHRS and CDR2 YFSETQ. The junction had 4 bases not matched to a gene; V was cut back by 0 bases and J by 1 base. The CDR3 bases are TGCGCCAGCAGCTTGGCCCTAGCGGGGTTCCAAGAGACCCAGTACTTC. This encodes CASSLALAGFQETQYF.

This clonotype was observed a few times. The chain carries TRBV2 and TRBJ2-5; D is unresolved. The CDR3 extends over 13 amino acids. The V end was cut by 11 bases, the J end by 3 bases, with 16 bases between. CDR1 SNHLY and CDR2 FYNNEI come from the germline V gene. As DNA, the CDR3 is TGTGCCCGCTCGTCGGGCCTAGAAGAGACCCAGTACTTC. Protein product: CARSSGLEETQYF.

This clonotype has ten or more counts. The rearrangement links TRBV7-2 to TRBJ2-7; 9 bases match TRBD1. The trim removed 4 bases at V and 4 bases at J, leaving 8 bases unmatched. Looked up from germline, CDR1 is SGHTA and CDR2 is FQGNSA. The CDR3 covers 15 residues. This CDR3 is CASSWSGTGSYEQYF. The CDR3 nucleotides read TGTGCCAGCAGCTGGTCCGGGACAGGGTCATACGAGCAGTACTTC. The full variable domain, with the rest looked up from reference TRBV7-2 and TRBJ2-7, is GAGVSQSPSNKVTEKGKDVELRCDPISGHTALYWYRQSLGQGLEFLIYFQGNSAPDKSGLPSDRFSAERTGGSVSTLTIQRTQQEDSAVYLCASSWSGTGSYEQYFGPGTRLTVT.

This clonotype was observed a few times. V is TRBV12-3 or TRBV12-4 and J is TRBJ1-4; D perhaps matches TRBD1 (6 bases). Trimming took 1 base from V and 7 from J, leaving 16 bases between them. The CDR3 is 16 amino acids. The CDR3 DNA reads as TGTGCCAGCAGTTTAGGGCTTTTGGGGGCCGGTGAAAAACTGTTTTTT. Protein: CASSLGLLGAGEKLFF.

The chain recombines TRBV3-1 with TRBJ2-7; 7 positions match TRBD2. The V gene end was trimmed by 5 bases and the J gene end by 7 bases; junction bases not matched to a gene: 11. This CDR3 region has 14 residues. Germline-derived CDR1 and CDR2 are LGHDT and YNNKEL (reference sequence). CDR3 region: CASSLTAAGVEQYF. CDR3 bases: TGTGCCAGCAGCTTGACAGCGGCGGGAGTGGAGCAGTACTTC.

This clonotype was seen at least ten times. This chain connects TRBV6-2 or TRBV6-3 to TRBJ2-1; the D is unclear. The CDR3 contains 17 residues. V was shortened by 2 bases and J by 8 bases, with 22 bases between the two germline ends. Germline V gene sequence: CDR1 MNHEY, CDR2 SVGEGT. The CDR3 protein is CASSYAISPRVIYEQFF. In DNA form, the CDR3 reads TGTGCCAGCAGTTACGCTATAAGCCCTAGAGTGATCTATGAGCAGTTCTTC.

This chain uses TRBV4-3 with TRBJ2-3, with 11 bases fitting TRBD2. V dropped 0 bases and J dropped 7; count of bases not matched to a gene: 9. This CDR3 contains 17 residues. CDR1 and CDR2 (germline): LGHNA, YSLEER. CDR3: CASSQERNLAGGYTQYF. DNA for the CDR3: TGCGCCAGCAGCCAAGAAAGAAATCTAGCGGGGGGTTATACGCAGTATTTT.

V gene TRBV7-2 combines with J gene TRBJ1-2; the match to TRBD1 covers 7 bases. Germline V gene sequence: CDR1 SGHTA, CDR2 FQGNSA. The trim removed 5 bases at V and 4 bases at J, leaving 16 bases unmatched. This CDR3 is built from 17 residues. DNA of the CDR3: TGTGCCAGCAGCCGTAATCAGGGGGGTTCCCTAACCTATGGCTACACCTTC. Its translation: CASSRNQGGSLTYGYTF.